The next 14 T cell receptor beta chains were all read from a single sample in a study of T cell repertoires in cytomegalovirus infection (dated by TCRdb to the late 2010s). In light of the paper, this sample's treatment or condition label describes: in vitro stimulation with specific CMV peptide epitopes to enrich CMV-specific T cells. Antigens of these TCRs are unknown. Sequencer: Illumina HiSeq 1500. The public reads were quality trimmed at Q25 with fastp and then assembled into clones with MiXCR by TCRdb, keeping productive beta chains. Records with the same CDR3 protein are collapsed into one entry carrying the most frequent genes and DNA. This sample lists under 450,000 distinct CDR3 sequences; roughly 34% were detected once. About 13% of the sample lies in the top ten. The sample here was cultured PBMCs, taken from culture after CMV antigen stimulation. These receptors all stem from a human donor in good health (CMV status not recorded). Some clones in this sample may be carry-over from other donors' samples.

The gene calls are TRBV7-6 and TRBJ2-5; the D is unclear. In germline, CDR1 is SGHVS, CDR2 FNYEAQ. This CDR3 is built from 13 residues. Trimming removed 5 bases from V and 4 bases from J, with 11 bases in between. The CDR3 bases are TGTGCCAGCAGCGCGCTAGTTGCAGAGACCCAGTACTTC. Amino acid sequence: CASSALVAETQYF.

With respect to this clonotype: Given a much more abundant clone one base away, this may be a read error. This rearrangement joins TRBV5-6 to TRBJ2-3, with D maybe TRBD2 (6 bases). This CDR3 has 14 amino acids. The germline V gene has CDR1 SGHDT and CDR2 YYEEEE. In nucleotides, the CDR3 is TGTGCCAGCAGCCACCAGGGAGGCTTAGATATGCAGTATTTT. Its translation is CASSHQGGLDMQYF.

The rearrangement uses TRBV24-1 and TRBJ2-1, with 8 bases matching TRBD2. V lost 9 bases, J lost 0 bases, and 9 bases stayed unmatched. Per the germline V gene, CDR1 is KGHDR and CDR2 is SFDVKD. The CDR3 extends over 16 amino acids. In nucleotides, the CDR3 is TGTGCCACCCGCCCTAGAAGCGGGAGCTCCTACAATGAGCAGTTCTTC. The encoded protein is CATRPRSGSSYNEQFF.

This clonotype was observed a handful of times. This chain links TRBV7-6 with TRBJ2-1; D remains unclear. Looked up from germline, CDR1 is SGHVS and CDR2 is FNYEAQ. The CDR3 contains 13 residues. V was clipped by 2 bases and J by 7 bases, with 9 bases between them. CDR3 in DNA: TGTGCCAGCAGCTTAATTCTATGGAATGAGCAGTTCTTC. It specifies CASSLILWNEQFF.

This clonotype turned up a few times. The chain carries TRBV18 and TRBJ1-2; D gene ambiguous. Germline loops: CDR1 KGHSH, CDR2 LQKENI. The CDR3 has 16 residues. V was shortened by 1 base and J by 0 bases, with 12 bases between the two germline ends. The CDR3, as DNA: TGTGCCAGCTCACCACGGTCGGCAGATACTAACTATGGCTACACCTTC. Protein sequence: CASSPRSADTNYGYTF.

This clonotype was recorded many times. The chain couples TRBV7-2 to TRBJ1-1; D is unclear. Trimming pared 3 bases from V and 1 base from J, leaving 6 bases between. Germline assignment: CDR1 SGHTA and CDR2 FQGNSA. This CDR3 has 13 residues. The CDR3 here is CASSLARNTEAFF. The DNA for the CDR3 is TGTGCCAGCAGCTTGGCCCGGAACACTGAAGCTTTCTTT.

This clonotype was seen more than once but under ten times. J is TRBJ2-3 and V is TRBV7-8, with a weak D call TRBD2 (6 bases). Trimming removed 4 bases at V and 2 bases at J, with 19 bases between. Germline CDR1 reads SGHVS; CDR2 reads FQNEAQ. This CDR3 is 17 amino acids long. The CDR3 nucleotides read TGTGCCAGCAGCTCCCCCCTTAGCGGAGTAAACACAGATACGCAGTATTTT. It translates to CASSSPLSGVNTDTQYF.

The chain combines TRBV27 with TRBJ2-2; the match to TRBD2 covers 12 bases. The junction had 12 bases not matched to a gene; V was cut back by 6 bases and J by 1 base. This CDR3 has 19 amino acids. Germline CDR1 is MNHEY and CDR2 is SMNVEV (reference sequence). Here the CDR3 DNA reads TGTGCCAGCAGGAGAGGACTAGCGGGGCGGGCCCTGAACACCGGGGAGCTGTTTTTT. It codes for CASRRGLAGRALNTGELFF.

This clonotype has more than one count but fewer than ten. The chain links TRBV6-2 or TRBV6-3 to TRBJ2-3; D possibly corresponds to TRBD2 (6 bases). This CDR3 spans 15 amino acids. Trimming left V 2 bases short and J 2 bases short, with 11 bases between. Germline V gene data show CDR1 as MNHEY and CDR2 as SVGEGT. Here the CDR3 DNA reads TGTGCCAGCAGTTACGCGGGACCTTCCACAGATACGCAGTATTTT. Translation gives CASSYAGPSTDTQYF.

The chain joins TRBV7-9 to TRBJ2-1; D not certain. This CDR3 comprises 11 residues. The ends were cut back, 5 bases at V and 9 bases at J, with 8 bases in the middle. CDR1 and CDR2 from the germline V gene are SEHNR and FQNEAQ (reference sequence). The CDR3 DNA sequence: TGTGCCAGCAGCACCACGGGTGAGCAGTTCTTC. Protein product: CASSTTGEQFF.

The chain employs TRBV4-3 and TRBJ2-3, with TRBD2 matching 10 bases. The CDR3 runs to 15 residues. J gave up 5 bases and V 4 bases, and 6 bases lay outside the gene matches. Germline CDR1 reads LGHNA; CDR2 reads YSLEER. CDR3 loop: CASSPVAGGIDTQYF. In DNA form, the CDR3 reads TGCGCCAGCAGCCCGGTAGCGGGAGGTATAGATACGCAGTATTTT.

This clonotype was seen a handful of times. This chain links TRBV28 with TRBJ2-2; 12 nucleotides line up with TRBD2. Germline lookup yields CDR1 MDHEN and CDR2 SYDVKM. V shed 2 bases and J 4 bases; nucleotides not matched to a gene: 5. This CDR3 has 17 residues. CDR3 in amino acids: CASSLPGLAGSTGELFF. CDR3 in DNA: TGTGCCAGCAGTTTACCTGGACTAGCGGGAAGCACCGGGGAGCTGTTTTTT.

CDR3 protein: CASSSPPDPNQPQHF. As DNA, the CDR3 is TGTGCCAGCAGTTCCCCACCGGATCCCAATCAGCCCCAGCATTTT. This chain links TRBV28 with TRBJ1-5, with D unresolved. V lost 4 bases, J lost 3 bases, and 13 bases lay in between. The CDR3 consists of 15 residues. In germline, CDR1 is MDHEN, CDR2 SYDVKM.

V is TRBV6-6 and J is TRBJ2-5; D is possibly TRBD1 (6 bases). CDR1 MNHNY and CDR2 SVGAGI come from the germline V gene (reference sequence). V was pared by 6 bases and J by 4 bases, with 9 bases between. This CDR3 is 12 amino acids long. The CDR3 sequence: CASRIRGETQYF. The CDR3 DNA is TGTGCCAGCAGAATCAGGGGAGAGACCCAGTACTTC.